This T cell receptor beta chain was profiled in a study of neoadjuvant nivolumab and ipilimumab in lung cancer. General study results and limits: Only two of four nivolumab-treated tumors gained richness and clonality by surgery. Pretherapy blood TCR richness correlated positively with resected tumor richness.

The assay was immunoSEQ multiplex PCR, and TCRdb's table has in-frame clones only and misses some. Of roughly 34,000 clones in the sample, 92% were seen once. Trimming pared 11 bases from V and 8 bases from J, leaving 24 bases between. The germline gives CDR1 SNHLY, CDR2 FYNNEI. The CDR3 runs to 14 residues. To note about this clone: What it binds is unknown.

The sequence was obtained from an adult with non-small cell lung cancer. Sequences were derived from peripheral blood, sampled after neoadjuvant nivolumab, alone or with ipilimumab, at or shortly before surgery. The V gene is TRBV2, the J gene TRBJ1-2; D is perhaps TRBD1 (6 bases). The CDR3 DNA reads as TGTGCCCCCTTCACGAGGGAAAGGGGGACAGGCTACACCTTC. Its protein is CAPFTRERGTGYTF.